The next 13 T cell receptor beta chains were all read from a single sample in a study of identical twins. Using its own MiXCR run on the 5' RACE reads, TCRdb lists one record per CDR3 protein. The sample carries some 440,000 distinct CDR3 sequences, 24% recorded once. The sample was also linked to a second study, of T cells expressing NK-cell markers.

Sequencing input: CD4+ T cells sorted from blood. The receptors shown here come from a woman aged 18-35 years in good health.

The chain uses TRBV20-1 and TRBJ2-7; D gene ambiguous. The CDR3 totals 12 residues. Per germline, CDR1 DFQATT and CDR2 SNEGSKA (reference sequence). V was trimmed by 2 bases and J by 5 bases, leaving 10 bases between them. CDR3 coding DNA: TGCAGTGCTAGACAGTTGGCCCACGAGCAGTACTTC. Translated, it gives CSARQLAHEQYF.

This rearrangement joins TRBV6-2 or TRBV6-3 to TRBJ2-1; 10 bases match TRBD2. The CDR3 has 16 residues. V shed 0 bases and J 8 bases; nucleotides not matched to a gene: 7. Germline assignment: CDR1 MNHEY and CDR2 SVGEGT. The CDR3 DNA is TGTGCCAGCAGTTACTCGATTCTAGCGGGAGCCGATGAGCAGTTCTTC. Encoded protein: CASSYSILAGADEQFF.

In this sample, this clonotype turned up a few times. The chain links TRBV5-1 to TRBJ2-1; 9 nucleotides line up with TRBD1. Germline CDR1 reads SGHRS; CDR2 reads YFSETQ. Trimming took 8 bases from V and 2 from J; bases not matched to a gene: 5. CDR3 size: 14 residues. DNA for the CDR3: TGCGCCAGACCGGACAGGGGCACCTACAATGAGCAGTTCTTC. This encodes CARPDRGTYNEQFF.

The chain uses TRBV7-2 and TRBJ2-1; TRBD2 matches at 7 bases. Germline V gives CDR1 SGHTA, CDR2 FQGNSA. Germline trimming cut 6 bases from V and 10 bases from J; bases unmatched to any gene: 12. The CDR3 is made up of 14 amino acids. The CDR3 here is CASRTPRGSPEQFF. The CDR3 region has the DNA TGTGCCAGCAGAACACCTCGCGGGAGCCCCGAGCAGTTCTTC.

The chain carries TRBV10-3 and TRBJ2-2; the D gene is possibly TRBD1 (6 bases). Germline CDR1 and CDR2: ENHRY and SYGVKD. This CDR3 contains 15 residues. The V gene lost 8 bases and the J gene lost 0 bases, with 13 bases spanning the gap. As DNA, the CDR3 is TGTGCCATCGGAAGACAGGTTGCGAACACCGGGGAGCTGTTTTTT. It is translated as CAIGRQVANTGELFF.

Only a few counts were recorded for this clonotype. This chain links TRBV12-3 or TRBV12-4 with TRBJ1-6; no clear D. There are 14 residues in the CDR3. Trimming cost V 3 bases and J 5 bases, with 8 bases left between them. The CDR3 region is CASSFRRDNSPLHF. The CDR3 DNA reads TGTGCCAGCAGTTTTCGACGGGATAATTCACCCCTCCACTTT.

This rearrangement joins TRBV7-2 to TRBJ2-3, with TRBD2 identical over 10 bases. J gave up 4 bases and V 1 base, and 8 bases lay outside the gene matches. This CDR3 has 17 amino acids. Germline V gives CDR1 SGHTA, CDR2 FQGNSA. The CDR3 region has the DNA TGTGCCAGCAGCTTAGTGCTAAGCGGGGGGGGATCAGATACGCAGTATTTT. This translates into CASSLVLSGGGSDTQYF.

The chain uses TRBV30 and TRBJ2-7, with TRBD2 matching over 10 bases. Unmatched junction bases numbered 4, after V lost 2 bases and J lost 6 bases. The CDR3 has 13 amino acids. The V gene's germline CDR1 is GTSNPN and CDR2 SVGIG (reference sequence). This CDR3 is CAWSRLAGTEQYF. CDR3 nucleotide sequence: TGTGCCTGGAGTCGACTAGCGGGCACCGAGCAGTACTTC.

This rearrangement joins TRBV7-2 to TRBJ2-7, with 10 bases aligning to TRBD2. This CDR3 has 15 residues. The trim removed 5 bases at V and 2 bases at J, leaving 6 bases unmatched. Germline CDR1 and CDR2: SGHTA and FQGNSA. CDR3 DNA: TGTGCCAGCAGCGTAACTAGCGGGGCTGCCTACGAGCAGTACTTC. Encoded protein: CASSVTSGAAYEQYF.

The chain recombines TRBV5-1 with TRBJ2-2; possibly TRBD1 or TRBD2 for D (5 bases each). Trimming pared 4 bases from V and 6 bases from J, leaving 16 bases between. The CDR3 sequence is 15 residues long. Germline V gene sequence: CDR1 SGHRS, CDR2 YFSETQ. CDR3 nucleotide sequence: TGCGCCAGCAGCCGAACTAGTGTGGGGGCCGGGGAGCTGTTTTTT. Translating gives CASSRTSVGAGELFF.

V gene TRBV2 combines with J gene TRBJ2-7; D ambiguous. The CDR3 is made up of 15 amino acids. V was pared by 2 bases and J by 0 bases, with 11 bases between. Germline lookup yields CDR1 SNHLY and CDR2 FYNNEI. CDR3 protein: CASSESQLLSYEQYF. The DNA of the CDR3 is TGTGCCAGCAGTGAATCACAATTACTCTCCTACGAGCAGTACTTC.

CDR3 bases: TGTGCCAGCAGTGAAGGGGACAGTAGAGAGACCCAGTACTTC. It yields the protein CASSEGDSRETQYF. The V gene is TRBV6-1, the J gene TRBJ2-5, with TRBD1 matching over 7 bases. The CDR3 runs 14 residues. Unmatched junction bases numbered 3, after V lost 1 base and J lost 4 bases. The V gene's germline CDR1 is MNHNS and CDR2 SASEGT.

This clonotype turned up a few times. The J gene is TRBJ2-1, the V gene TRBV7-2; 9 nucleotides agree with TRBD1. Germline CDR1 SGHTA, CDR2 FQGNSA. V trimming: 5 bases; J trimming: 4 bases; junction bases outside the gene matches: 9. The CDR3 is 16 amino acids. This CDR3 is CASSLFGTGMYNEQFF. CDR3 bases: TGTGCCAGCAGCCTATTCGGGACAGGGATGTACAATGAGCAGTTCTTC.